This T cell receptor beta chain was sequenced for a study of T-cell memory formation after mild COVID-19. Findings and caveats of the study: Researchers report contracting CD4+ clones mostly in CM and EM, with CD8+ clones in EMRA.

Constant-segment primers were used for 5'RACE, and the resulting TCR alpha and TCR beta cDNA libraries carried sample barcodes and UMIs. One entry per CDR3 protein, called by TCRdb with MiXCR from the 5' RACE reads. The sample lists some 340,000 distinct CDR3 sequences, 10% to 15% occurring once. The ends lost 4 bases at V and 7 bases at J; junction bases unmatched: 6. The CDR3 extends over 16 amino acids. The germline V gene encodes CDR1 LGHNA and CDR2 YNFKEQ. On this clonotype: Its antigen is unknown.

Source material: PBMCs or a T cell subset sorted from them (not recorded which). This chain links TRBV4-2 with TRBJ1-6; 11 bases map to TRBD1. The sequence was obtained from a man aged 18 to 29 who had mild COVID-19 (a few samples of this study predate the infection). Cell type and time point are not known. The CDR3 DNA reads as TGTGCCAGCAGCCGAGGACAGGGGGCTGAGAATTCACCCCTCCACTTT. Encoded protein: CASSRGQGAENSPLHF.